This T cell receptor beta chain was obtained from a study of cytotoxic CD8 clonotypes in ibrutinib-treated CLL. Study-level background: Among patients, some 25 responded partially and 2 completely; 14 then stayed remitted and some 12 progressed after median around 73 months.

Sequencing sought depths of 1 in 200,000 to 1 in 1 million T cells. Libraries were prepared by immunoSEQ multiplex PCR; TCRdb keeps only in-frame clonotypes and omits some of them. The table has roughly 70,000 clones, 80% seen once. As regards this clone: The antigen is unknown.

Broader study findings: Clonality climbed at ibrutinib response, then dropped toward baseline at progression. With treatment, public clonotypes, which were uncommon, either contracted or remained stable.

V lost 0 bases and J lost 8, with 8 bases in between. CDR1 and CDR2 from the germline V gene are SGHRS and YFSETQ. The CDR3 is 13 residues long. Source: PBMCs, taken at disease progression, from a patient treated with ibrutinib. This TCR was recovered from a human donor with chronic lymphocytic leukemia. The chain is built from TRBV5-1 and TRBJ1-4; D is unclear. The CDR3 spells CASSLAGNEKLFF. The CDR3 DNA is TGCGCCAGCAGCTTGGCGGGGAACGAAAAACTGTTTTTT.